This T cell receptor beta chain was observed in a study of T cell responses to AZD1222 COVID-19 vaccine. The length of the CDR3 is 13 residues. The V and J ends lost 5 bases and 5 bases, in that order; junction bases with no gene match: 5. Concerning this clone itself: What it binds is not known.

Measured with immunoSEQ multiplex PCR; TCRdb has only the in-frame clones, and not every one. The table lists 70,000 to 100,000 clones, about 93% of them singletons. Pooled in the analysis were second doses at about 4 or about 12 weeks. The study, taken as a whole, reports: Donors were mostly white British, more females; clonal diversity possibly underestimated. Repertoires were sampled only after the peak T cell response. Baseline seropositivity occurred in only 5 to 7 AZD1222 recipients.

J is TRBJ2-7 and V is TRBV12-3 or TRBV12-4, with 8 bases aligning to TRBD1. The specimen comprised peripheral blood, sampled 28 days after the second AZD1222 dose. The TCR sequence derives from an adult who received the AZD1222 COVID-19 vaccine. Here the CDR3 DNA reads TGTGCCAGCAGTAATGACAGGGGTCACGAGCAGTACTTC. This codes for CASSNDRGHEQYF.